The sequence of this TCR beta chain was determined in a study of T-cell memory formation after mild COVID-19 listed by TCRdb under 2021. At the level of the whole study: Most TCR sequence clusters were specific to one of the two donors. In two donors, T-cell clones that expanded and contracted after mild COVID-19 were followed by sequencing TCRalpha and TCRbeta repertoires longitudinally. Two young, previously healthy adult volunteers, one female and one male, were included in the cohort. The paper's findings and limits, for the study overall: Clones contracting from day 15 to 85 had balanced CD4/CD8 phenotypes, while a second wave expanding from day 15 to 37 was biased towards CD4+. The study covered only a couple of mild cases, and larger cohorts including severe cases with pre-infection samples were considered necessary. SARS-CoV-2 specificity was not confirmed for the second-wave clones peaking on day 37. Some responding clones were detected in pre-infection memory, suggesting pre-existing cross-reactive memory T cells joined the SARS-CoV-2 response. Contracting CD4+ clones turned up mainly in the CM and EM memory subsets, whereas EMRA was where CD8+ clones were enriched.

This clonotype was detected only a few times. Its specific antigen is unknown. Base quality data are lacking; no much larger clone is found one base away. Its CDR3 holds 15 amino acids, cysteine through phenylalanine. This entry keeps only the CDR3 DNA: 45 bases, framed from base 1. CDR1 SEHNR and CDR2 FQNEAQ are derived from the germline V gene (reference sequence). V was cut back by 2 bases and J by 7 bases, leaving a gap of 16 bases between them. The sequencer was an Illumina NovaSeq 6000. cDNA libraries for TCRalpha and TCRbeta were prepared by 5'RACE using constant-segment primers, with sample barcodes and unique molecular identifiers added. Trizol reagent was used to extract RNA from every sample. The libraries were amplified in two PCR steps, and the second step added a second sample barcode and Illumina TruSeq adapters. The libraries were sequenced on an Illumina NovaSeq using 2 x 150 bp paired-end reads. On the study's bioinformatics: With migec v1.2.7, reads were demultiplexed and then collapsed into UMI-guided consensus sequences. Using mixcr v2.1.11, UMI consensuses were aligned to TRA and TRB V and J templates and then assembled into clonotypes. A clonotype was counted as expanded or contracted only when both edgeR and NoisET called the clonotype significant, with the noise models trained on biological replicates. For edgeR calls, the thresholds were a false discovery rate-adjusted p below 0.01 and a log2 fold-change of 1. PCA with hierarchical clustering of max-normalized trajectories of the 1000 most abundant clonotypes was used as exploratory dynamics analysis. Separately sequenced CD4+ and CD8+ repertoires were used to assign the CD4 or CD8 phenotype of responding clones. TCRdb reanalyzed the raw reads on its own, using fastp at Q25 for trimming and MiXCR for clone calling, and kept in-frame beta chains. Identical CDR3 protein sequences are pooled into one entry, listed with their most common genes and DNA. These V and J calls rely on TCRdb rather than the paper's analysis. For this sample the table gives around 390,000 distinct CDR3 sequences, of which 15% to 20% were detected only once. The ten largest clones represent roughly 21% of the sample.

Ficoll-Paque density gradient centrifugation was used to isolate PBMCs. Material for sequencing was PBMCs or a T cell subset sorted from them (not recorded which). The sequence came from a man younger than 35 who had mild COVID-19 (a few samples of this study predate the infection). The sample titles of this study are shuffled in the database, so cell type and time point are left out; the donor was told from shared clones. The chain was built from TRBV7-9 and TRBJ2-3; the D gene is tentatively TRBD1 or TRBD2, each matching 6 bases. CDR3 protein: CASSLPGGPGNTQYF. DNA sequence: TGTGCCAGCAGCTTACCCGGGGGCCCGGGGAATACGCAGTATTTT.